This TCR beta chain was recorded in a study of Tregs in tolerant kidney transplant recipients. Background on the study: Recipients received nonmyeloablative bone marrow transplants from related graft donors, with transient mixed chimerism. General study points: Biological reproducibility was not directly addressed, but technical replication error appeared minimal. Changing PCR primers prevented nucleotide comparison between some patients' samples.

Unstimulated Tregs (CD4+CD25+CD127-) and CD4+CD25- non-Tregs were sorted from PBMCs. Repertoires were generated with immunoSEQ multiplex PCR, while TCRdb's copy carries only in-frame clones and drops some. The table shows about 61,000 clones, with roughly 88% occurring only once. Unmatched junction bases numbered 6, after V lost 1 base and J lost 0 bases. CDR1 is LNHNV and CDR2 is YYDKDF in the germline V gene (reference sequence). The CDR3 sequence is 17 residues long. Points on this clone: The target antigen is unknown.

The specimen comprised Tregs from blood, sampled before the transplant. This receptor was taken from a human donor who received a combined kidney and bone marrow transplant. V gene TRBV15 combines with J gene TRBJ1-2; TRBD1 agrees at 9 bases. CDR3 DNA sequence: TGTGCCACCAGCAGAGCTCGGGACAGGGAAGCTAACTATGGCTACACCTTC. Protein sequence: CATSRARDREANYGYTF. The full variable domain, completed using reference TRBV15 and TRBJ1-2, is DAMVIQNPRYQVTQFGKPVTLSCSQTLNHNVMYWYQQKSSQAPKLLFHYYDKDFNNEADTPDNFQSRRPNTSFCFLDIRSPGLGDTAMYLCATSRARDREANYGYTFGSGTRLTVV.